This TCR beta chain stems from a study of CD8+CD57+ T cells in acquired aplastic anemia. Turning to the study itself: Sorted cells (CD4+ and CD8+) yielded DNA amounts that averaged roughly 3.2 ug.

This clonotype was picked up a small number of times. Antigen unknown. Study-level findings and limits: The same twenty-nine CD8+ CDR3 sequences occurred in patients and in controls.

Genomic DNA provided the template from which TCR beta VDJ and CDR3 profiles were obtained. From the reads, TCRdb called clonotypes with MiXCR, one entry per CDR3 protein. Here the sample spans about 170,000 distinct CDR3 sequences, 60% to 70% being singletons. Deletions cut 5 bases from V and 0 bases from J, with 11 bases between. The CDR3 length is 14 residues. Per germline, CDR1 GTSNPN and CDR2 SVGIG (reference sequence). Sequencing was done on a sample of sorted CD4+, CD8+, or CD8+CD57+ T cells (not recorded which) from PBMCs. The rearrangement uses TRBV30 and TRBJ1-5; perhaps TRBD1 as D (6 bases). This TCR was recovered from a human donor in good health. The CDR3 coding sequence is TGTGCCTGGGGGGGACAAGCTAGCAATCAGCCCCAGCATTTT. Translation gives CAWGGQASNQPQHF.